Listed here are 10 T cell receptor beta chains from one sample, sequenced in a study of cytomegalovirus exposure and HLA in healthy donors. Measured with immunoSEQ multiplex PCR; TCRdb has only the in-frame clones, and not every one. Of about 220,000 clones in the sample, 75% to 95% are singletons; the top ten hold around 1.1%. The specimen sequenced was PBMCs. Receptor source: a woman aged 18-35 years in good health and CMV-seronegative.

This clone showed up just once. The CDR3 DNA sequence: TGTGCCAGCAGGGGCAGGGGATTAGGTCCCGGGGAGCTGTTTTTT. It translates to CASRGRGLGPGELFF. The chain combines TRBV6-1 with TRBJ2-2; TRBD1 is a possible D gene (6 bases). The V end lost 6 bases, the J end lost 6 bases, and 17 bases lay between the germline ends. This CDR3 spans 15 amino acids. Germline V CDR1 and CDR2: MNHNS, SASEGT.

This clone was counted between two and nine times. The chain is built from TRBV7-9 and TRBJ1-5; a possible D gene is TRBD1 (6 bases). The length of the CDR3 is 16 residues. The germline V and J ends were trimmed by 5 bases and 4 bases, with 18 bases remaining between them. CDR1 and CDR2 from the germline V gene are SEHNR and FQNEAQ (reference sequence). CDR3 sequence: CASSLSRGGLNQPQHF. DNA for the CDR3: TGTGCCAGCAGCCTCAGCCGGGGGGGCTTGAATCAGCCCCAGCATTTT. The complete variable domain, with remaining parts taken from reference TRBV7-9 and TRBJ1-5, reads DTGVSQNPRHKITKRGQNVTFRCDPISEHNRLYWYRQTLGQGPEFLTYFQNEAQLEKSRLLSDRFSAERPKGSFSTLEIQRTEQGDSAMYLCASSLSRGGLNQPQHFGDGTRLSIL.

As regards this clone: Other DNA sequences in the same sample also yield this CDR3. J is TRBJ2-1 and V is TRBV7-3; 12 nucleotides line up with TRBD2. The CDR3 is 15 amino acids. J lost 3 bases, V lost 5 bases, and 2 bases had no gene match. Germline V gene lookup returns CDR1 SGHTA and CDR2 FQGTGA. CDR3 nucleotide sequence: TGTGCCAGCAGCCCGACTAGCGGGAGCTACAATGAGCAGTTCTTC. It codes for CASSPTSGSYNEQFF.

The count of this clone is one. This chain connects TRBV5-1 to TRBJ2-3, with D hard to call. This CDR3 region has 13 residues. Between the trimmed V and J ends, which lost 9 bases and 1 base, there was a span of 12 bases. Germline assignment: CDR1 SGHRS and CDR2 YFSETQ. The CDR3 is CATAYRGTDTQYF. CDR3 nucleotides: TGCGCCACTGCGTACCGGGGCACAGATACGCAGTATTTT.

The chain couples TRBV7-8 to TRBJ2-1; 7 nucleotides align to TRBD1. This CDR3 comprises 16 residues. Trimming at V came to 5 bases and at J to 3 bases, leaving 10 bases not matched to a gene. Looked up from germline, CDR1 is SGHVS and CDR2 is FQNEAQ. The CDR3 loop reads CASSGPGQYDYNEQFF. The CDR3 region has the DNA TGTGCCAGCAGCGGGCCGGGACAGTATGACTACAATGAGCAGTTCTTC.

V gene TRBV27 combines with J gene TRBJ2-7, with 11 bases aligning to TRBD2. The V gene end was trimmed by 5 bases and the J gene end by 9 bases; junction bases not matched to a gene: 9. CDR3 size: 14 residues. Germline CDR1 is MNHEY and CDR2 is SMNVEV (reference sequence). The chain's CDR3 is CASSTGTSGGWQYF. In DNA, the CDR3 is TGTGCCAGCAGTACCGGGACTAGCGGAGGGTGGCAGTACTTC.

The chain has TRBV6-6 and TRBJ1-1; maybe TRBD1 (5 bases). Trimming took off 10 bases at V and 4 bases at J, with 10 bases between the two ends. CDR1 is MNHNY and CDR2 is SVGAGI in the germline V gene (reference sequence). The CDR3 is made up of 11 amino acids. CDR3 sequence (DNA): TGTGCCACCTCCGGGGGCACTGAAGCTTTCTTT. Translated: CATSGGTEAFF.

CDR3 residues: CASKQDKSSYEQYF. CDR3 sequence (DNA): TGTGCCAGTAAACAGGATAAAAGCTCCTACGAGCAGTACTTC. This chain joins TRBV27 and TRBJ2-7, with a weak D call TRBD1 (5 bases). The CDR3 sequence is 14 residues long. CDR1 is MNHEY and CDR2 is SMNVEV in the germline V gene (reference sequence). V lost 9 bases, J lost 0 bases, and 15 bases lay in between.

This clone was picked up a small number of times. This chain uses TRBV19 with TRBJ1-5; 10 nucleotides match TRBD1. CDR3 length: 18 residues. Germline CDR1 LNHDA, CDR2 SQIVND (reference sequence). V was clipped by 4 bases and J by 5 bases; unmatched bases: 14. CDR3 DNA: TGTGCCAGTAGTAAGGGACGAATGGACAGGGGGTTTCATCAGCCCCAGCATTTT. This codes for CASSKGRMDRGFHQPQHF.

V is TRBV5-1 and J is TRBJ1-6; 7 bases map to TRBD1. The length of the CDR3 is 14 residues. The germline CDR1 and CDR2 sequences are SGHRS and YFSETQ. After removal of 4 bases from V and 11 bases from J, the junction contained 9 bases not matched to a gene. CDR3 sequence (DNA): TGCGCCAGCAGCCGACAGGGAGATTCAACACCCCTCCACTTT. This codes for CASSRQGDSTPLHF. Using reference TRBV5-1 and TRBJ1-6 for the parts outside the CDR3, the full variable domain is KAGVTQTPRYLIKTRGQQVTLSCSPISGHRSVSWYQQTPGQGLQFLFEYFSETQRNKGNFPGRFSGRQFSNSRSEMNVSTLELGDSALYLCASSRQGDSTPLHFGNGTRLTVT.